Listed below are T cell receptor beta chains from one sample, sequenced in a study of blood T cell repertoires in COVID-19. TCRdb's table, derived via immunoSEQ multiplex PCR, lists solely in-frame clones and lacks some. This sample has over 70,000 clones; over 75% occur once, and the top ten carry 3.5% to 5%. The sequenced sample consisted of peripheral blood. These receptors originate from a woman between 55 and 75 years old with acute or convalescent COVID-19. CDR3s include the opening cysteine and the closing phenylalanine or tryptophan. The order of the fields is J gene, D gene, V gene, CDR3 protein. A D gene is named only where the DNA matches it firmly.

TRBJ2-2,-,TRBV5-1,CASSLETGELFF
TRBJ1-5,TRBD1,TRBV19,CASSTRTGAGRSNQPQHF
TRBJ2-7,TRBD2,TRBV3-1/TRBV3-2,CASSQFSSGSSEQYF
TRBJ2-5,-,TRBV4-1,CASSKGGTFQETQYF
TRBJ2-3,-,TRBV6-1,CASSERTSRDTQYF
TRBJ2-7,TRBD1,TRBV7-3,CASSSGTGAKEQYF
TRBJ2-1,TRBD1,TRBV24-1,CATSDFQGEKNEQFF
TRBJ2-7,TRBD2,TRBV2,CASSLGGGTYEQYF
TRBJ1-2,-,TRBV25-1,CASSSALYGYTF
TRBJ2-3,-,TRBV5-1,CASSLRGTGDTQYF